This T cell receptor (beta chain) stems from a study of CD4+ T cells in melanoma. Study outcomes and limitations: A reported correlation linked neoantigen-specific CD4+ T cells to CD8+, macrophage and B cell function. Neoantigen-specific CD4+ T cells in melanoma reportedly had diverse differentiation states.

Sequenced by immunoSEQ multiplex PCR; TCRdb stores in-frame clones only, minus some. The data show 13,000 to 15,000 clones, about 64% seen once. A remark on this clone: Its target is not known.

Sequencing was done on a sample of cells from a culture (not recorded whether cultured in vitro). This TCR came from a human donor with melanoma.

The CDR3 protein is CGLRVTNTGELFF. CDR3 DNA sequence: TGTGGCCTTCGGGTAACGAACACCGGGGAGCTGTTTTTT. The V and J genes are TRBV30 and TRBJ2-2; D not resolved. The CDR3 consists of 13 residues. The germline V gene encodes CDR1 GTSNPN and CDR2 SVGIG (reference sequence).